Each of the 22 T cell receptor beta chains below was sequenced from the same sample in a study of glioma-infiltrating T cells after dendritic cell vaccination. Clones were read by immunoSEQ multiplex PCR, and TCRdb kept only the in-frame ones, dropping some. The data show tens of thousands of clones, with around four fifths seen just once and about 8.9% held by the top ten. Specimen: blood, collected before dendritic cell vaccination. The receptors here all came from a human donor with glioblastoma.

The DNA of the CDR3 is TGCGCCAGCAGTGAGTCCGGGGGGGCCGGGGAGCTGTTTTTT. Protein sequence: CASSESGGAGELFF. The J gene is TRBJ2-2, the V gene TRBV10-1, with TRBD2 matching over 8 bases. The CDR3 consists of 14 residues. After removal of 0 bases from V and 6 bases from J, the junction contained 0 bases not matched to a gene. Germline V CDR1 and CDR2: WNHNN, SYGVQD (reference sequence).

This sequence joins TRBV5-1 and TRBJ1-2; TRBD1 is a possible D gene (5 bases). This CDR3 region has 15 residues. Trimming pared 0 bases from V and 5 bases from J, leaving 14 bases between. Per the germline V gene, CDR1 is SGHRS and CDR2 is YFSETQ. The DNA for the CDR3 is TGCGCCAGCAGCTTGGGAATCAGGGCGGGATATGGCTACACCTTC. It yields the protein CASSLGIRAGYGYTF.

V gene TRBV28 combines with J gene TRBJ1-2, with no clear D. The CDR3 has 11 amino acids. V lost 5 bases and J lost 7, with 8 bases in between. In germline, CDR1 is MDHEN, CDR2 SYDVKM. CDR3 sequence (DNA): TGTGCCAGCAGTCTCACGGGTGGCTACACCTTC. This translates into CASSLTGGYTF.

The rearrangement joins TRBV10-3 to TRBJ2-5; no clear D gene. This CDR3 spans 11 amino acids. Trimming removed 7 bases at V and 4 bases at J, with 7 bases between. Germline loops: CDR1 ENHRY, CDR2 SYGVKD. The CDR3 is CAIKAGETQYF. The CDR3 DNA reads TGTGCCATCAAAGCAGGAGAGACCCAGTACTTC.

The chain joins TRBV23-1 to TRBJ1-1, with TRBD1 matching 8 bases. TRBV23-1 is labeled an ORF, and its function is uncertain. This CDR3 comprises 18 residues. Germline trimming cut 0 bases from V and 4 bases from J; bases unmatched to any gene: 13. CDR3 bases: TGCGCCAGCAGTCAATCGGGGGCACGCCACAGGGGGGCCACTGAAGCTTTCTTT. This translates into CASSQSGARHRGATEAFF.

In DNA form, the CDR3 reads TGTGCCAGCAGTCCTGTCGACAGGGGTTACTCACCCCTCCACTTT. It translates to CASSPVDRGYSPLHF. J is TRBJ1-6 and V is TRBV27; TRBD1 aligns across 8 bases. The CDR3 loop spans 15 amino acids. V gave up 5 bases and J gave up 10 bases; unmatched junction bases: 10. Germline V CDR1 and CDR2: MNHEY, SMNVEV (reference sequence).

The rearrangement joins TRBV6-6 to TRBJ2-7, with D unclear. The V end was cut by 7 bases, the J end by 0 bases, with 13 bases between. CDR3 length equals 14 residues. From germline, CDR1 is MNHNY and CDR2 SVGAGI (reference sequence). The CDR3 DNA reads as TGTGCCAGCACCCTGTCGTCGAGCTCCTACGAGCAGTACTTC. Its translation: CASTLSSSSYEQYF.

The genes are TRBV10-3 and TRBJ1-2; 9 bases map to TRBD1. The germline V gene encodes CDR1 ENHRY and CDR2 SYGVKD. J lost 5 bases, V lost 2 bases, and 0 bases had no gene match. This CDR3 is 13 amino acids long. The CDR3 DNA reads TGTGCCATCAGTGAGGGGACAGGGTATGGCTACACCTTC. Its translation is CAISEGTGYGYTF.

CDR3 in amino acids: CASSGGGGGANVLTF. For the CDR3, the DNA is TGTGCCAGCAGCGGCGGCGGAGGTGGGGCCAACGTCCTGACTTTC. The chain uses TRBV9 and TRBJ2-6, with D possibly being TRBD2 (5 bases). The CDR3 loop spans 15 amino acids. Trimming cost V 3 bases and J 3 bases, with 10 bases left between them. CDR1 SGDLS and CDR2 YYNGEE come from the germline V gene.

A few counts support this clone. The chain joins TRBV19 to TRBJ2-1; 7 positions agree with TRBD1. This CDR3 comprises 16 residues. Germline values: CDR1 LNHDA, CDR2 SQIVND (reference sequence). The V gene end was trimmed by 4 bases and the J gene end by 2 bases; junction bases not matched to a gene: 8. The CDR3 DNA sequence: TGTGCCAGTAGTAGAGCTCCGGGACAGACCTACAATGAGCAGTTCTTC. Its protein is CASSRAPGQTYNEQFF.

The chain has TRBV15 and TRBJ1-2; no definite D call. V was pared by 0 bases and J by 7 bases, with 9 bases between. Germline CDR1 reads LNHNV; CDR2 reads YYDKDF (reference sequence). The CDR3 runs 13 residues. CDR3 amino acids: CATSRDPGFGYTF. CDR3 DNA: TGTGCCACCAGCAGAGATCCGGGTTTTGGCTACACCTTC.

CDR3 residues: CASRLLAGGHDTQYF. The CDR3 coding sequence is TGTGCCAGCAGGCTACTAGCGGGGGGGCACGATACGCAGTATTTT. The chain is built from TRBV5-4 and TRBJ2-3; 13 bases align to TRBD2. Trimming cost V 5 bases and J 6 bases; bases outside gene matches: 6. Germline loops: CDR1 SGHNT, CDR2 YYREEE (reference sequence). CDR3 length equals 15 residues.

The gene calls are TRBV7-2 and TRBJ2-5; weak D call: TRBD2 (6 bases). Trimming left V 6 bases short and J 5 bases short, with 19 bases between. Germline V CDR1 and CDR2: SGHTA, FQGNSA. The CDR3 length is 15 residues. CDR3 nucleotides: TGTGCCAGCAGGTCGACGGGGAGGAGGGTGGAGACCCAGTACTTC. Its translation: CASRSTGRRVETQYF.

The chain recombines TRBV19 with TRBJ1-2, with D possibly TRBD1 on 5 matching bases. CDR3 length: 14 residues. Trimming took off 1 base at V and 4 bases at J, with 10 bases between the two ends. The germline V gene encodes CDR1 LNHDA and CDR2 SQIVND (reference sequence). CDR3 in amino acids: CASSIGAGPYGYTF. The CDR3 region has the DNA TGTGCCAGTAGTATAGGAGCGGGACCCTATGGCTACACCTTC.

This clone was counted a single time. The chain carries TRBV6-1 and TRBJ1-2; D is ambiguous. Trimming stripped 7 bases from V and 5 bases from J, with 11 bases between. The CDR3 runs 12 residues. From germline, CDR1 is MNHNS and CDR2 SASEGT. The DNA of the CDR3 is TGTGCCAGCACGCGGGCGACTTATGGCTACACCTTC. Translating it yields CASTRATYGYTF.

The V gene is TRBV6-5, the J gene TRBJ1-1; no firm D call. The CDR3 contains 13 residues. CDR1 and CDR2 (germline): MNHEY, SVGAGI. The ends were cut back, 5 bases at V and 0 bases at J, with 7 bases in the middle. The CDR3 bases are TGTGCCAGCAGTCCTAAGATGAACACTGAAGCTTTCTTT. As protein: CASSPKMNTEAFF.

This clone is deemed medium-sized. J is TRBJ2-2 and V is TRBV5-1; TRBD1 matches 9 bases. Germline lookup yields CDR1 SGHRS and CDR2 YFSETQ. This CDR3 has 17 amino acids. J gave up 0 bases and V 1 base, and 4 bases lay outside the gene matches. Here the CDR3 reads CASSLFGTGTNTGELFF. Here the CDR3 DNA reads TGCGCCAGCAGCTTGTTTGGGACAGGGACGAACACCGGGGAGCTGTTTTTT.

This clone was recorded a few times. The chain employs TRBV6-5 and TRBJ1-1, with TRBD1 as a possible D gene (5 bases). The CDR3 runs to 14 residues. V was shortened by 8 bases and J by 1 base, with 14 bases between the two germline ends. Germline CDR1 is MNHEY and CDR2 is SVGAGI. CDR3: CASEKGRGNTEAFF. CDR3 DNA: TGTGCCAGCGAGAAGGGGCGGGGGAACACTGAAGCTTTCTTT.

This chain joins TRBV11-2 and TRBJ1-1; 7 bases agree with TRBD1. Germline trimming cut 2 bases from V and 4 bases from J; bases unmatched to any gene: 1. CDR1 is SGHAT and CDR2 is FQNNGV in the germline V gene. This CDR3 has 13 residues. The CDR3 nucleotides read TGTGCCAGCAGCTTAACAGGGGTCACTGAAGCTTTCTTT. This translates into CASSLTGVTEAFF.

The chain joins TRBV9 to TRBJ2-1; TRBD2 agrees at 12 bases. CDR3 length equals 15 residues. Per germline, CDR1 SGDLS and CDR2 YYNGEE. J lost 9 bases, V lost 3 bases, and 7 bases had no gene match. The CDR3 loop reads CASSGSSGGVFEQFF. CDR3 bases: TGTGCCAGCAGCGGCTCTAGCGGGGGGGTTTTTGAGCAGTTCTTC.

With regard to this clone: Other DNA sequences in the same sample also yield this CDR3. The genes are TRBV2 and TRBJ2-5; 9 positions match TRBD1. This CDR3 is built from 16 residues. The J segment lost 4 bases and the V segment lost 4 bases, leaving 10 bases of the junction unmatched. Germline CDR1 SNHLY, CDR2 FYNNEI. CDR3 region: CASSARTGVGRETQYF. The CDR3 DNA sequence: TGTGCCAGCAGTGCACGGACAGGGGTGGGTCGAGAGACCCAGTACTTC.

J is TRBJ2-5 and V is TRBV11-2, with 11 bases fitting TRBD2. The V and J ends lost 5 bases and 0 bases, in that order; junction bases with no gene match: 5. CDR3 length: 16 amino acids. Germline CDR1 reads SGHAT; CDR2 reads FQNNGV. In nucleotides, the CDR3 is TGTGCCAGCAGCCTCCGACTAGCGGGGTACCAAGAGACCCAGTACTTC. Encoded protein: CASSLRLAGYQETQYF. The entire variable domain, with the rest obtained from reference TRBV11-2 and TRBJ2-5, is as follows: EAGVAQSPRYKIIEKRQSVAFWCNPISGHATLYWYQQILGQGPKLLIQFQNNGVVDDSQLPKDRFSAERLKGVDSTLKIQPAKLEDSAVYLCASSLRLAGYQETQYFGPGTRLLVL.